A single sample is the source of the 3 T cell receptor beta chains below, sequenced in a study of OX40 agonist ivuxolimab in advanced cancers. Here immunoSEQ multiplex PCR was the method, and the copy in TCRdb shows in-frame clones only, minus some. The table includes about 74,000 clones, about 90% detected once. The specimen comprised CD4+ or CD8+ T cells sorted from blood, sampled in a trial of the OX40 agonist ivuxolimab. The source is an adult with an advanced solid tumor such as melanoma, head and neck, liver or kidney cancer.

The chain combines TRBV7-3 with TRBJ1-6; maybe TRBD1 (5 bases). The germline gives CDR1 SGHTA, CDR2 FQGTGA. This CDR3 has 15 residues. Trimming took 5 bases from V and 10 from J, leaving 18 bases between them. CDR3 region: CASSDKPGTGSPLHF. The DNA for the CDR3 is TGTGCCAGCAGCGACAAGCCAGGGACGGGATCACCCCTCCACTTT. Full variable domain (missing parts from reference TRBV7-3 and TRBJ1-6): GAGVSQTPSNKVTEKGKYVELRCDPISGHTALYWYRQSLGQGPEFLIYFQGTGAADDSGLPNDRFFAVRPEGSVSTLKIQRTERGDSAVYLCASSDKPGTGSPLHFGNGTRLTVT.

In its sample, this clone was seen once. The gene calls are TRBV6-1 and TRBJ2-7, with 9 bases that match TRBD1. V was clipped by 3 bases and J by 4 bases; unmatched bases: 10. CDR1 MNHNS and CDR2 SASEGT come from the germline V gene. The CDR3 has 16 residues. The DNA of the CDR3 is TGTGCCAGCAGTGACTACCAGACCGGGACAGGGTACGAGCAGTACTTC. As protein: CASSDYQTGTGYEQYF.

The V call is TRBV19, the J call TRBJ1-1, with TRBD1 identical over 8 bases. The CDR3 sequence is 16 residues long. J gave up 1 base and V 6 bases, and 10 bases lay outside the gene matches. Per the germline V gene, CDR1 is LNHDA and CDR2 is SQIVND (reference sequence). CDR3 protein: CASSLFQGQENTEAFF. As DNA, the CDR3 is TGTGCCAGTAGCCTCTTTCAGGGACAGGAGAACACTGAAGCTTTCTTT.